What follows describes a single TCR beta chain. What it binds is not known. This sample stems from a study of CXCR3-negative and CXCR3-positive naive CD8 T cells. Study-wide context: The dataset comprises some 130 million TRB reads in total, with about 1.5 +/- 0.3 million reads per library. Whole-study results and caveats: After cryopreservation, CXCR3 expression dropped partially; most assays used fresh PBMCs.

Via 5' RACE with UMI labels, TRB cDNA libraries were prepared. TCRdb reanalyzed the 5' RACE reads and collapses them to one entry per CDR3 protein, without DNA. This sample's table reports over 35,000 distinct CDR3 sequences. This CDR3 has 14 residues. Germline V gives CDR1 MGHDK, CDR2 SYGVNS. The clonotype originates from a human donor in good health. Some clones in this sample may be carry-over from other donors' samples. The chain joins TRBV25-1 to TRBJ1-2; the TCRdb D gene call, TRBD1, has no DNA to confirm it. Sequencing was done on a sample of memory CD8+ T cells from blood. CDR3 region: CASSELGDTGGYTF.